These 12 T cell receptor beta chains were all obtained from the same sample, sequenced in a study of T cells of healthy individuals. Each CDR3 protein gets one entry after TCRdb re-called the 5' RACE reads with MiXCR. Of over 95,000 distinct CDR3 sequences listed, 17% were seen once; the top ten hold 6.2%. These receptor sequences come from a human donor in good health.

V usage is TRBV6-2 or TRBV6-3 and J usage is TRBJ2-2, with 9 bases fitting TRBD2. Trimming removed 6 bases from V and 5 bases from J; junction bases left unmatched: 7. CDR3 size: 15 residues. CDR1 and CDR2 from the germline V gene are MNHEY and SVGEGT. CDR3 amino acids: CASRTRGGATGELFF. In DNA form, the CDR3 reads TGTGCCAGCAGGACTCGCGGGGGGGCGACCGGGGAGCTGTTTTTT.

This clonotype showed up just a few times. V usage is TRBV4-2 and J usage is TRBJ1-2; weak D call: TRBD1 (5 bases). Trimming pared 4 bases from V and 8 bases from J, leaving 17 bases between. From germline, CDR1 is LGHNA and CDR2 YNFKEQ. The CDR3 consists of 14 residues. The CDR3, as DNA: TGTGCCAGCAGCCGCCCCAACCTATCAGGGGGCTACACCTTC. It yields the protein CASSRPNLSGGYTF.

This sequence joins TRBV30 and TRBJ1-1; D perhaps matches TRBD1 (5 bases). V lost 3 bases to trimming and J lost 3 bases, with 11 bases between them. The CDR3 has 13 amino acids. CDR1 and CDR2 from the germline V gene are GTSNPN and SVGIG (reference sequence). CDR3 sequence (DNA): TGTGCCTGGAGCCGAGGGGAGGACACTGAAGCTTTCTTT. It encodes CAWSRGEDTEAFF.

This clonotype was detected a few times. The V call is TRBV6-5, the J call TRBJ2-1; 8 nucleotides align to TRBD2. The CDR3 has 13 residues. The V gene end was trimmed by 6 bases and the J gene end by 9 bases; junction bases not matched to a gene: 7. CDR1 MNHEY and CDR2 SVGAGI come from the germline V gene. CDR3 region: CASRTQRGFEQFF. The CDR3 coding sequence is TGTGCCAGCAGAACCCAGCGGGGGTTTGAGCAGTTCTTC.

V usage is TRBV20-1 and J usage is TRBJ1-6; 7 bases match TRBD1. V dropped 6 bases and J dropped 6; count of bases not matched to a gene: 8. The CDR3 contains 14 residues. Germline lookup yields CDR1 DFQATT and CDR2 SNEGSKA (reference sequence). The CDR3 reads CSATRTGGNSPLHF. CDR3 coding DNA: TGCAGTGCAACCCGGACAGGTGGTAATTCACCCCTCCACTTT.

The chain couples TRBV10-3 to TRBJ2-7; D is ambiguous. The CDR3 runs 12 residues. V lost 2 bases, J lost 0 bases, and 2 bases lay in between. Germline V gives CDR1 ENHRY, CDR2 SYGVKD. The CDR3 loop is CAISELSYEQYF. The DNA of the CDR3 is TGTGCCATCAGTGAGCTCTCCTACGAGCAGTACTTC.

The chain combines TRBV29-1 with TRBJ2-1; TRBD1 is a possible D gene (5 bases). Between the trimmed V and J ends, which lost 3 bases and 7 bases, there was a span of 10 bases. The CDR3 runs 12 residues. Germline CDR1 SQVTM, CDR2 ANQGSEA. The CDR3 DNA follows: TGCAGCGTTGACCAGGGTACAAATGAGCAGTTCTTC. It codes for CSVDQGTNEQFF.

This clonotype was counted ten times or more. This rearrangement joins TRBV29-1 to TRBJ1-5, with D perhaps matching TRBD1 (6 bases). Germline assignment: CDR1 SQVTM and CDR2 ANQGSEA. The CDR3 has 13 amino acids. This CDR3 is CRGGDSGHQPQHF. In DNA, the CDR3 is TGCAGAGGGGGGGACTCCGGTCACCAGCCCCAGCATTTT.

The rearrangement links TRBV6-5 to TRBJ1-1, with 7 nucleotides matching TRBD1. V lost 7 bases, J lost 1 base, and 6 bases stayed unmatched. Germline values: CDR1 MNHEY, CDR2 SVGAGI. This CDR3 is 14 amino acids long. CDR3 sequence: CASTPTGTNTEAFF. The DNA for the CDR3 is TGTGCCAGCACCCCGACAGGGACGAACACTGAAGCTTTCTTT.

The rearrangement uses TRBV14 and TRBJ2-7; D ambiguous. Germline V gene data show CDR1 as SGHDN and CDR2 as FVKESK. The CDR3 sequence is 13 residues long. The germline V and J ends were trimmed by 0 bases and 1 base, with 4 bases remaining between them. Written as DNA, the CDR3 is TGTGCCAGCAGCCAAGAAGTTTCCTACGAGCAGTACTTC. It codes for CASSQEVSYEQYF.

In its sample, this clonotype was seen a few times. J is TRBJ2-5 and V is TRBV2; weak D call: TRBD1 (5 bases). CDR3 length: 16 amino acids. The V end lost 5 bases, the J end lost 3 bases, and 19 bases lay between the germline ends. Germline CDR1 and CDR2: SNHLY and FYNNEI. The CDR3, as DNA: TGTGCCAGCAGTCCCTTACTGACAGTAGGGGAAGAGACCCAGTACTTC. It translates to CASSPLLTVGEETQYF.

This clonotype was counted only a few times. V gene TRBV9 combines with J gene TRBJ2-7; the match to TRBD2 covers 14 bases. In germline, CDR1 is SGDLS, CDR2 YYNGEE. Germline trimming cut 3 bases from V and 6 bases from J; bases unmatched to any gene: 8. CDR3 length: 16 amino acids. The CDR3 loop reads CASSGTGTSGSSEQYF. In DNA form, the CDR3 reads TGTGCCAGCAGCGGGACCGGGACTAGCGGGAGTAGCGAGCAGTACTTC.